This is a list of T cell receptor beta chains from one sample in a study of PD-1 blockade in classical Hodgkin lymphoma. Here immunoSEQ multiplex PCR was the method, and the copy in TCRdb shows in-frame clones only, minus some. This sample has approximately 24,000 clones; 65% to 90% occur once, and the top ten carry 2% to 3%. The specimen was peripheral blood mononuclear cells (PBMCs), collected at baseline. These receptor sequences come from a human donor with classical Hodgkin lymphoma. Each CDR3 is given with its conserved first and last residue. Each record gives: D gene, clone size, V gene, J gene, CDR3 DNA, CDR3 protein. The D gene is left open where the match is weak. The size of a clone is reported for some rows only, either as once, few or many, or as a class for expanded clones.

TRBD1,NA,TRBV25-1,TRBJ2-1,TGTGCCAGCAGTGAAAGACAGGGGCCGAACAATGAGCAGTTCTTC,CASSERQGPNNEQFF
NA,NA,TRBV7-8,TRBJ1-6,TGTGCCAGCAGCTTCAATAGGGGGGGAGATTCACCCCTCCACTTT,CASSFNRGGDSPLHF
TRBD2,few,TRBV5-1,TRBJ2-2,TGCGCCAGCAGCTTGGTCGGGACTAGCGTGGTAGGCGGGGAGCTGTTTTTT,CASSLVGTSVVGGELFF
TRBD1,NA,TRBV5-6,TRBJ2-7,TGTGCCAGCAGCAATAACCGGGACAGGACTTCCTACGAGCAGTACTTC,CASSNNRDRTSYEQYF
NA,NA,TRBV9,TRBJ1-4,TGTGCCAGCAGCGCAGGAACAAATGAAAAACTGTTTTTT,CASSAGTNEKLFF
NA,NA,TRBV5-1,TRBJ2-3,TGCGCCAGCAGCTTGGGGACAGCCACAGATACGCAGTATTTT,CASSLGTATDTQYF
TRBD2,once,TRBV30,TRBJ2-2,TGTGCCTGGGGCGGCGGGGGGGGATCCGGGGAGCTGTTTTTT,CAWGGGGGSGELFF
NA,NA,TRBV7-9,TRBJ1-2,TGTGCCAGCAGCCTGTCAGGGGCTGATAACTATGGCTACACCTTC,CASSLSGADNYGYTF
NA,NA,TRBV5-1,TRBJ2-3,TGCGCCAGCAGCTTTAGAAGGGGGGCGCGCACAGATACGCAGTATTTT,CASSFRRGARTDTQYF
TRBD2,NA,TRBV4-2,TRBJ2-7,TGTGCCAGCAGCCAAGTAGCGGGGGGGCCTTACGAGCAGTACTTC,CASSQVAGGPYEQYF
NA,NA,TRBV5-1,TRBJ1-1,TGCGCCAGCAGCTCGGGACAACCTGGGACTGAAGCTTTCTTT,CASSSGQPGTEAFF